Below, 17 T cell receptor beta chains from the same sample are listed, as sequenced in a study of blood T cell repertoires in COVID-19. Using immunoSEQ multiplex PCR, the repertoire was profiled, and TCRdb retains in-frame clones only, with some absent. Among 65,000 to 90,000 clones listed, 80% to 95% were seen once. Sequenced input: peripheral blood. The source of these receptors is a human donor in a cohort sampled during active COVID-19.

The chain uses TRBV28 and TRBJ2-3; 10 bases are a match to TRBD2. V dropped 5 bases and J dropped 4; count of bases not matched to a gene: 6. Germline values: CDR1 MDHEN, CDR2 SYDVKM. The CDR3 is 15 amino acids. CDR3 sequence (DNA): TGTGCCAGCAGTGATTCAGCGGGGGGGCCAGATACGCAGTATTTT. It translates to CASSDSAGGPDTQYF.

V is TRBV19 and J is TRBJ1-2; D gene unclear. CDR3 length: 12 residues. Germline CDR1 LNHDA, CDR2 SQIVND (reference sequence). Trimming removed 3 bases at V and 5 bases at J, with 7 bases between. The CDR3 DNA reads TGTGCCAGTAGTATGCGGGAATATGGCTACACCTTC. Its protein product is CASSMREYGYTF.

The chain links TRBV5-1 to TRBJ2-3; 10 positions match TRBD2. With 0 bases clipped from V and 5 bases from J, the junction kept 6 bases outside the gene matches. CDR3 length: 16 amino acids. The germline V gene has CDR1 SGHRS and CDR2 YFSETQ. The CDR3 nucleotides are TGCGCCAGCAGCTTGGAATTACTAGCGGGGATAGATACGCAGTATTTT. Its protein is CASSLELLAGIDTQYF.

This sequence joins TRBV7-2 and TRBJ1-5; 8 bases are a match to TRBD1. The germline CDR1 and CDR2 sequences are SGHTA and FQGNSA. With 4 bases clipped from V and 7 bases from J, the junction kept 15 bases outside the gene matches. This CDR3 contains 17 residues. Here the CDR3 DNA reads TGTGCCAGCAGCTCGGACAGGGACCGTAGCACCGGACAGCCCCAGCATTTT. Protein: CASSSDRDRSTGQPQHF.

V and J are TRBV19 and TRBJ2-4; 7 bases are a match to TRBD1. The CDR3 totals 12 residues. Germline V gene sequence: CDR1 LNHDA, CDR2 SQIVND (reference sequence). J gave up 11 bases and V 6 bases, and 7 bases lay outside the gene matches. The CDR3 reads CASSHTGQFQYF. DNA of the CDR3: TGTGCCAGTAGCCACACGGGACAGTTTCAGTACTTC.

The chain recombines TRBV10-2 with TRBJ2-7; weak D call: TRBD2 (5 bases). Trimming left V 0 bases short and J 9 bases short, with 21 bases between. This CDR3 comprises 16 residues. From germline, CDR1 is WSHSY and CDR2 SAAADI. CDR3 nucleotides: TGCGCCAGCAGTGAGTCAGCGGTCTGGGTTCTCCCCGGGCAGTACTTC. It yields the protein CASSESAVWVLPGQYF.

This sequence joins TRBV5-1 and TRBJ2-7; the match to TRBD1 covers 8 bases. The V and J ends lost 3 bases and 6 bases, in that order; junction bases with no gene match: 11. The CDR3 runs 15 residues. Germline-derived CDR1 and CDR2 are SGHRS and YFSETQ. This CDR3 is CASSSFSQGASEQYF. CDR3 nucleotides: TGCGCCAGCAGCTCATTTTCGCAGGGGGCGAGCGAGCAGTACTTC.

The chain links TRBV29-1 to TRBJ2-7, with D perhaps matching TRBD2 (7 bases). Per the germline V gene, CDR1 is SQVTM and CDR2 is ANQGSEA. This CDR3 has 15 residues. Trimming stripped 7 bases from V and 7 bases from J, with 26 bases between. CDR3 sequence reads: CSATERRGAKWEQYF. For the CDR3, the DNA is TGCAGCGCTACCGAGAGACGGGGGGCGAAGTGGGAGCAGTACTTC.

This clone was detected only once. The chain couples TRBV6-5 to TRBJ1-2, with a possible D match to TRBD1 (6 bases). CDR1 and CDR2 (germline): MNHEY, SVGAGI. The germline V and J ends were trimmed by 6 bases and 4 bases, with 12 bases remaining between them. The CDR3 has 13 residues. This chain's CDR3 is CASRTTGIYGYTF. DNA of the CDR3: TGTGCCAGCAGGACAACAGGGATCTATGGCTACACCTTC.

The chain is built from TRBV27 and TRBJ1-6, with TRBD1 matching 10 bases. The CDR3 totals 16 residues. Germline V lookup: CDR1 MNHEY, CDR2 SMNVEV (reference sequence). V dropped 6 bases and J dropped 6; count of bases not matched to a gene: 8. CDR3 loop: CASRTGTGAVNSPLHF. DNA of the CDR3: TGTGCCAGCAGAACCGGGACAGGGGCCGTTAATTCACCCCTCCACTTT.

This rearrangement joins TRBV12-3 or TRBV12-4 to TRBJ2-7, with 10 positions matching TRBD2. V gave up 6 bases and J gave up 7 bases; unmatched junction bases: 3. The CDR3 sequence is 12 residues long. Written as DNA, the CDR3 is TGTGCCAGCAGCAAACTAGCGGGGGAGCAGTACTTC. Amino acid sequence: CASSKLAGEQYF.

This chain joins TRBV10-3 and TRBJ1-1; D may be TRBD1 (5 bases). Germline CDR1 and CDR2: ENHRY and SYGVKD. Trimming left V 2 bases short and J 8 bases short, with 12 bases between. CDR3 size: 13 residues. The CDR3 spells CAISERAGREAFF. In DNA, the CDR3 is TGTGCCATCAGTGAGAGGGCAGGGCGAGAAGCTTTCTTT.

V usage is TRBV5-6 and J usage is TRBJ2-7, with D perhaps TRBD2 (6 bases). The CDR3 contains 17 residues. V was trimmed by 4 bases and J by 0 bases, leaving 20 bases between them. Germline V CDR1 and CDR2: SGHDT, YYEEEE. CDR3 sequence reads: CASSPISKMGLSYEQYF. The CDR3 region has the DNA TGTGCCAGCAGCCCCATTTCCAAAATGGGACTCTCCTACGAGCAGTACTTC.

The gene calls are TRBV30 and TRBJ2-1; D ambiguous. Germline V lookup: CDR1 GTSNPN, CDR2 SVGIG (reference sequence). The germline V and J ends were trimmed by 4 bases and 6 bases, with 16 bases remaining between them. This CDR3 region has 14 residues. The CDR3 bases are TGTGCCTGGACCCTAGATCCCCGCATCAATGAGCAGTTCTTC. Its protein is CAWTLDPRINEQFF.

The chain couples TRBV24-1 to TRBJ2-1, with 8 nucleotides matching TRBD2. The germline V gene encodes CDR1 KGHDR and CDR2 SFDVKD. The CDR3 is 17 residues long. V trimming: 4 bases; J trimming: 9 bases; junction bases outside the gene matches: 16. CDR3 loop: CATSDPRAGGSVGEQFF. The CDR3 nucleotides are TGTGCCACCAGTGACCCCCGCGCGGGGGGTTCGGTGGGTGAGCAGTTCTTC.

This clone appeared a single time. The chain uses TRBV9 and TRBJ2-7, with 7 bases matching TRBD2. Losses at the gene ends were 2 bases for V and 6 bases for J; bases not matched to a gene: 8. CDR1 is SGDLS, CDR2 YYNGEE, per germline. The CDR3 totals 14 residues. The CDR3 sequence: CASSVTSAGSEQYF. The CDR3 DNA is TGTGCCAGCAGCGTTACTAGCGCGGGCAGCGAGCAGTACTTC.

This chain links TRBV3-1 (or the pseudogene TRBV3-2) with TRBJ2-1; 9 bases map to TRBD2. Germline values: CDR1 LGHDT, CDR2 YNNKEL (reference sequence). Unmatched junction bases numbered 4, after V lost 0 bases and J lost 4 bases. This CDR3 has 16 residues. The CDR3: CASSQDSRGGYNEQFF. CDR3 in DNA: TGTGCCAGCAGCCAAGATTCGCGGGGGGGTTACAATGAGCAGTTCTTC.